The table lists the clone carrying this T cell receptor beta chain with a count of one. Its antigen is currently unknown. The data derive from a study of Ad26.COV2.S vaccination and SARS-CoV-2 variants. Study-wide findings and caveats: In vaccinated individuals, spike-specific CD8+ and CD4+ T cell responses reportedly displayed substantial breadth.

Indicated treatment: roughly 20 received Ad26.COV2.S at low or high dose, single or two shots; 5 received placebo; per-sample allocation not given. Vaccine and placebo recipients were sampled on day 63 after the first injection. The V segment lost 1 base and the J segment 1 base; nucleotides outside the gene matches: 2. CDR1 is SGHKS and CDR2 is YYEKEE in the germline V gene (reference sequence). The CDR3 extends over 15 amino acids. Clones were read by immunoSEQ multiplex PCR, and TCRdb kept only the in-frame ones, dropping some. The profile shows some 410,000 clones, about 90% of them singletons. This sequence was found in a person aged 18-60 years who received the Ad26.COV2.S COVID-19 vaccine or a placebo. The V and J genes are TRBV5-5 and TRBJ2-3; 8 positions agree with TRBD2. Sequenced here: peripheral blood, sampled in a trial of Ad26.COV2.S vaccine versus placebo. CDR3 residues: CASSLRGGRTDTQYF. CDR3 nucleotide sequence: TGTGCCAGCAGCTTGCGGGGGGGCCGCACAGATACGCAGTATTTT.